Listed here are 25 T cell receptor beta chains from one sample, sequenced in a study of cytomegalovirus exposure and HLA in healthy donors. The PCR had 60 Vbeta and 13 Jbeta primers. Assay used: immunoSEQ multiplex PCR; TCRdb lists only in-frame clones, some missing. The sample records under 150,000 clones, around 86% being singletons. Sequencing used PBMCs. The receptor source for this set is a man between 18 and 29 years old in good health and CMV-seronegative.

This sequence joins TRBV29-1 and TRBJ1-4; D gene uncertain. Per the germline V gene, CDR1 is SQVTM and CDR2 is ANQGSEA. Trimming stripped 6 bases from V and 5 bases from J, with 13 bases between. The CDR3 is 13 residues long. The CDR3 nucleotides read TGCAGCGTACTGATTCGATTGAATGAAAAACTGTTTTTT. Its protein product is CSVLIRLNEKLFF. The full variable domain, in which reference TRBV29-1 and TRBJ1-4 provide the parts outside the CDR3, is SAVISQKPSRDICQRGTSLTIQCQVDSQVTMMFWYRQQPGQSLTLIATANQGSEATYESGFVIDKFPISRPNLTFSTLTVSNMSPEDSSIYLCSVLIRLNEKLFFGSGTQLSVL.

The rearrangement joins TRBV5-5 to TRBJ1-1, with unresolved D. The germline V and J ends were trimmed by 4 bases and 1 base, with 11 bases remaining between them. Germline V CDR1 and CDR2: SGHKS, YYEKEE (reference sequence). The CDR3 covers 14 residues. In DNA, the CDR3 is TGTGCCAGCAGCCACAGCAACCCGAACACTGAAGCTTTCTTT. Its protein is CASSHSNPNTEAFF.

The chain combines TRBV6-5 with TRBJ1-2, with 7 nucleotides matching TRBD1. Germline lookup yields CDR1 MNHEY and CDR2 SVGAGI. The CDR3 covers 14 residues. V was pared by 5 bases and J by 6 bases, with 9 bases of the junction left unmatched. CDR3 coding DNA: TGTGCCAGCAGTCGGGACAGCCCTTTGGATGGCTACACCTTC. Encoded protein: CASSRDSPLDGYTF.

Only a few counts were recorded for this clone. The chain joins TRBV6-1 to TRBJ1-2; D is uncertain. This CDR3 contains 12 residues. Germline V CDR1 and CDR2: MNHNS, SASEGT. The V end was cut by 6 bases, the J end by 4 bases, with 9 bases between. CDR3 sequence (DNA): TGTGCCAGCAGGCAAGGAGGCTATGGCTACACCTTC. This gives the protein CASRQGGYGYTF.

CDR3 loop: CASRTGILYQPQHF. DNA of the CDR3: TGTGCCAGCAGGACAGGGATTTTGTATCAGCCCCAGCATTTT. The genes are TRBV28 and TRBJ1-5; TRBD1 matches at 7 bases. There are 14 residues in the CDR3. V shed 6 bases and J 5 bases; nucleotides not matched to a gene: 7. CDR1 is MDHEN and CDR2 is SYDVKM in the germline V gene. Supplemented by reference TRBV28 and TRBJ1-5, the full variable domain reads DVKVTQSSRYLVKRTGEKVFLECVQDMDHENMFWYRQDPGLGLRLIYFSYDVKMKEKGDIPEGYSVSREKKERFSLILESASTNQTSMYLCASRTGILYQPQHFGDGTRLSIL.

The chain couples TRBV5-4 to TRBJ2-2; TRBD1 aligns across 10 bases. V lost 1 base, J lost 7 bases, and 10 bases stayed unmatched. Germline V lookup: CDR1 SGHNT, CDR2 YYREEE (reference sequence). The length of the CDR3 is 17 residues. DNA of the CDR3: TGTGCCAGCAGCTTGAGGGGACAGGGGTTTATCGTCGGGGAGCTGTTTTTT. It is translated as CASSLRGQGFIVGELFF.

The gene calls are TRBV28 and TRBJ1-1; 7 bases are shared with TRBD1. CDR1 is MDHEN, CDR2 SYDVKM, per germline. The V gene end was trimmed by 0 bases and the J gene end by 5 bases; junction bases not matched to a gene: 15. The CDR3 is 18 amino acids. CDR3 protein: CASSLWMDRRSVGTEAFF. In DNA, the CDR3 is TGTGCCAGCAGTTTATGGATGGACAGGCGTTCCGTGGGGACTGAAGCTTTCTTT.

V is TRBV6-5 and J is TRBJ1-2, with 8 bases matching TRBD1. Trimming at V came to 5 bases and at J to 4 bases, leaving 3 bases not matched to a gene. Germline CDR1 is MNHEY and CDR2 is SVGAGI. The CDR3 consists of 13 residues. The CDR3 region is CASSEDRAYGYTF. Here the CDR3 DNA reads TGTGCCAGCAGTGAGGACAGGGCCTATGGCTACACCTTC.

The chain has TRBV30 and TRBJ2-7; D may be TRBD2 (7 bases). The CDR3 extends over 14 amino acids. Trimming took 1 base from V and 4 from J, leaving 14 bases between them. Per the germline V gene, CDR1 is GTSNPN and CDR2 is SVGIG (reference sequence). The CDR3 DNA reads TGTGCCTGGAGTGGCCTTGGGGGGGCATACGAGCAGTACTTC. It codes for CAWSGLGGAYEQYF.

The V call is TRBV7-8, the J call TRBJ2-1; 8 bases map to TRBD1. Per germline, CDR1 SGHVS and CDR2 FQNEAQ. Trimming took 5 bases from V and 5 from J; bases not matched to a gene: 14. This CDR3 region has 17 residues. The CDR3 loop is CASSAPTGGIFNNEQFF. CDR3 bases: TGTGCCAGCAGCGCACCCACAGGGGGAATTTTTAACAATGAGCAGTTCTTC.

The rearrangement joins TRBV14 to TRBJ2-1; 10 bases fit TRBD2. V trimming: 1 base; J trimming: 1 base; junction bases outside the gene matches: 4. The CDR3 loop spans 17 amino acids. Germline CDR1 SGHDN, CDR2 FVKESK. CDR3 nucleotide sequence: TGTGCCAGCAGCCAAGGAATGACTAGCGGGTCCTACAATGAGCAGTTCTTC. Protein: CASSQGMTSGSYNEQFF.

The gene calls are TRBV4-1 and TRBJ2-7; maybe TRBD1 (6 bases). Germline CDR1 MGHRA, CDR2 YSYEKL. The length of the CDR3 is 16 residues. V was shortened by 3 bases and J by 4 bases, with 19 bases between the two germline ends. The CDR3 nucleotides are TGCGCCAGCAGCCATACGGGACAAAGAGGGATTTACGAGCAGTACTTC. This translates into CASSHTGQRGIYEQYF.

The chain links TRBV5-1 to TRBJ2-1, with 9 positions matching TRBD2. Germline CDR1 reads SGHRS; CDR2 reads YFSETQ. This CDR3 spans 18 amino acids. The V gene end was trimmed by 4 bases and the J gene end by 7 bases; junction bases not matched to a gene: 18. The CDR3 DNA reads as TGCGCCAGCAGCCTATCTGGCGGGGGGGCAGATATAACGAATGAGCAGTTCTTC. This codes for CASSLSGGGADITNEQFF.

The V and J genes are TRBV7-9 and TRBJ1-3; TRBD1 might be the D (5 bases). Germline V gene lookup returns CDR1 SEHNR and CDR2 FQNEAQ (reference sequence). The CDR3 has 16 residues. The germline V and J ends were trimmed by 0 bases and 0 bases, with 9 bases remaining between them. CDR3 sequence: CASSLAPRVSGNTIYF. CDR3 in DNA: TGTGCCAGCAGCTTAGCTCCCAGGGTCTCTGGAAACACCATATATTTT.

The chain carries TRBV10-3 and TRBJ1-6, with D tentatively TRBD1 (5 bases). CDR3 length: 13 residues. Germline loops: CDR1 ENHRY, CDR2 SYGVKD. Trimming stripped 8 bases from V and 7 bases from J, with 12 bases between. CDR3 loop: CAISGGENSPLHF. DNA of the CDR3: TGTGCCATCTCGGGGGGGGAGAATTCACCCCTCCACTTT.

This sequence joins TRBV9 and TRBJ2-1; 7 bases agree with TRBD1. Germline CDR1 and CDR2: SGDLS and YYNGEE. With V trimmed by 4 bases and J by 3 bases, 7 bases remained unmatched. CDR3 size: 15 residues. CDR3 DNA: TGTGCCAGCAGCCCCCGGGACAGAAGCTACAATGAGCAGTTCTTC. It encodes CASSPRDRSYNEQFF.

The chain combines TRBV30 with TRBJ1-5, with 7 positions matching TRBD1. V trimming: 0 bases; J trimming: 7 bases; junction bases outside the gene matches: 6. From germline, CDR1 is GTSNPN and CDR2 SVGIG (reference sequence). CDR3 size: 14 residues. CDR3 DNA sequence: TGTGCCTGGAGTGTAAACAGGGGTAGCCAGCCCCAGCATTTT. Its translation: CAWSVNRGSQPQHF.

The chain employs TRBV7-2 and TRBJ1-5; 9 nucleotides align to TRBD1. Germline CDR1 is SGHTA and CDR2 is FQGNSA. V lost 5 bases and J lost 5; bases outside the gene matches: 7. The length of the CDR3 is 15 residues. The CDR3, as DNA: TGTGCCAGCAGCAGACGGACAGGGGTGCATCAGCCCCAGCATTTT. This codes for CASSRRTGVHQPQHF.

The chain is built from TRBV2 and TRBJ2-7, with 9 bases that match TRBD1. The CDR3 runs 14 residues. V was clipped by 10 bases and J by 5 bases; unmatched bases: 12. Germline-derived CDR1 and CDR2 are SNHLY and FYNNEI. This CDR3 is CATRPGTGNDEQYF. For the CDR3, the DNA is TGTGCCACCCGTCCCGGGACAGGGAACGACGAGCAGTACTTC.

This clone turned up a few times. The CDR3 bases are TGTGCCAGTAGACCTATTCTAATGAACACTGAAGCTTTCTTT. The encoded protein is CASRPILMNTEAFF. The chain employs TRBV19 and TRBJ1-1; no definite D call. Germline-derived CDR1 and CDR2 are LNHDA and SQIVND (reference sequence). This CDR3 has 14 residues. V dropped 6 bases and J dropped 0 bases, with 11 bases sitting between them.

The V and J genes are TRBV6-5 and TRBJ1-6; 8 bases agree with TRBD1. The CDR3 length is 16 residues. Germline V lookup: CDR1 MNHEY, CDR2 SVGAGI. The V segment lost 2 bases and the J segment 10 bases; nucleotides outside the gene matches: 10. The CDR3 is CASSYPGQGSGSPLHF. The DNA of the CDR3 is TGTGCCAGCAGTTACCCCGGACAGGGCTCGGGATCACCCCTCCACTTT.

V gene TRBV7-3 combines with J gene TRBJ2-1, with 7 positions matching TRBD2. The V segment lost 0 bases and the J segment 7 bases; nucleotides outside the gene matches: 9. The CDR3 has 16 amino acids. Looked up from germline, CDR1 is SGHTA and CDR2 is FQGTGA. The CDR3 is CASSLTGGGNVNEQFF. The CDR3 region has the DNA TGTGCCAGCAGCTTAACGGGCGGGGGAAACGTAAATGAGCAGTTCTTC.

This clone was seen more than once but under ten times. The rearrangement links TRBV5-1 to TRBJ2-3; the D is unclear. Trimming left V 4 bases short and J 1 base short, with 13 bases between. Germline lookup yields CDR1 SGHRS and CDR2 YFSETQ. The CDR3 consists of 15 residues. DNA for the CDR3: TGCGCCAGCAGCCCACGGAGTTCTCGCACAGATACGCAGTATTTT. This gives the protein CASSPRSSRTDTQYF.

The chain uses TRBV5-1 and TRBJ1-2, with a weak D call TRBD1 (6 bases). V gave up 2 bases and J gave up 1 base, with 9 bases separating them. Germline loops: CDR1 SGHRS, CDR2 YFSETQ. The CDR3 has 14 amino acids. CDR3 nucleotide sequence: TGCGCCAGCAGCTTTTTGGACAGTAACTATGGCTACACCTTC. Amino acid sequence: CASSFLDSNYGYTF.

The rearrangement joins TRBV4-3 to TRBJ2-2, with unresolved D. The CDR3 runs 16 residues. V was clipped by 4 bases and J by 2 bases, with 14 bases between them. Germline V gene data show CDR1 as LGHNA and CDR2 as YSLEER. The DNA for the CDR3 is TGCGCCAGCAGCCCCCACCCGAGGCTTAACACCGGGGAGCTGTTTTTT. Translation: CASSPHPRLNTGELFF.